One and the same sample provided the 28 T cell receptor beta chains below, sequenced in a study of CD8+CD57+ T cells in acquired aplastic anemia. TCR beta VDJ and CDR3 profiling used genomic DNA as template. One entry per CDR3 protein results from TCRdb running MiXCR on the reads. The repertoire includes roughly 200,000 distinct CDR3 sequences, 55% to 65% of them detected once, and under 45% sits in the top ten. Whoever was chosen for sequencing had shown CD8+CD57+ cell expansion by flow cytometry. Sequenced: sorted CD4+, CD8+, or CD8+CD57+ T cells (not recorded which) from PBMCs. The receptors stem from a human donor with aplastic anemia.

This clonotype turned up a few times. The chain carries TRBV30 and TRBJ1-1; 12 bases align to TRBD1. The CDR3 length is 15 residues. Germline V lookup: CDR1 GTSNPN, CDR2 SVGIG (reference sequence). After removal of 4 bases from V and 4 bases from J, the junction contained 7 bases not matched to a gene. In nucleotides, the CDR3 is TGTGCCTGGACTTCCATGGGACAGGGGGCCACTGAAGCTTTCTTT. Protein product: CAWTSMGQGATEAFF.

To note about this clonotype: A much bigger clone sits one base away, suggesting this may be a read error. This chain connects TRBV9 to TRBJ1-1; 10 nucleotides align to TRBD1. Germline V gene sequence: CDR1 SGDLS, CDR2 YYNGEE. V dropped 0 bases and J dropped 0; count of bases not matched to a gene: 2. The CDR3 runs 16 residues. This CDR3 is CASSVGTGGLNTEAFF. Written as DNA, the CDR3 is TGTGCCAGCAGCGTAGGGACAGGGGGTTTGAACACTGAAGCTTTCTTT.

Concerning this clonotype: The CDR3 does not end in the conserved phenylalanine or tryptophan, so this is likely a read error. The rearrangement uses TRBV6-5 and TRBJ2-7, with 7 bases aligning to TRBD2. Germline loops: CDR1 MNHEY, CDR2 SVGAGI. This CDR3 is built from 15 residues. CDR3 in DNA: TGTGCCAGCAGTGTACGCGGGGGACCCTCCTACAAGCAGTACCTC. Translation gives CASSVRGGPSYKQYL.

This rearrangement joins TRBV19 to TRBJ2-3, with a possible D match to TRBD1 (5 bases). V was shortened by 8 bases and J by 6 bases, with 24 bases between the two germline ends. Germline V gene sequence: CDR1 LNHDA, CDR2 SQIVND (reference sequence). This CDR3 has 16 residues. The CDR3 coding sequence is TGTGCCAGTTCGTATCCCCAGGGAAGTGTGGTGGATACGCAGTATTTT. Amino acids: CASSYPQGSVVDTQYF.

For this clonotype: This likely comes from a read error, as the CDR3 has no conserved phenylalanine or tryptophan at its end. The chain is built from TRBV14 and TRBJ1-3; D unresolved. The length of the CDR3 is 12 residues. CDR1 and CDR2 from the germline V gene are SGHDN and FVKESK. The CDR3 protein is CASSEDRNTIYL. As DNA, the CDR3 is TGTGCCAGCAGCGAAGATAGAAACACCATATATCTT.

The rearrangement joins TRBV7-8 to TRBJ2-7; tentative D call: TRBD1 (6 bases). CDR1 is SGHVS and CDR2 is FQNEAQ in the germline V gene. V lost 6 bases and J lost 2, with 11 bases in between. The CDR3 totals 13 residues. In nucleotides, the CDR3 is TGTGCCAGCAGTCGGGACACAGCCTACGAGCAGTACTTC. Encoded protein: CASSRDTAYEQYF. Drawing the rest from reference TRBV7-8 and TRBJ2-7, the complete variable domain is GAGVSQSPRYKVAKRGQDVALRCDPISGHVSLFWYQQALGQGPEFLTYFQNEAQLDKSGLPSDRFFAERPEGSVSTLKIQRTQQEDSAVYLCASSRDTAYEQYFGPGTRLTVT.

The rearrangement links TRBV5-1 to TRBJ2-3; tentatively, D is TRBD2 (6 bases). Germline values: CDR1 SGHRS, CDR2 YFSETQ. V gave up 7 bases and J gave up 7 bases, with 16 bases separating them. This CDR3 is 13 amino acids long. The CDR3 sequence is CASGTLGGNTQYF. Written as DNA, the CDR3 is TGCGCCAGCGGAACCTTGGGGGGAAATACGCAGTATTTT.

CDR3 protein: CASSSGRPYGYTF. The CDR3 DNA reads TGTGCCAGCAGCTCGGGACGTCCCTATGGCTACACCTTC. The chain couples TRBV7-9 to TRBJ1-2, with D perhaps matching TRBD1 (5 bases). Trimming took 4 bases from V and 4 from J, leaving 10 bases between them. Germline assignment: CDR1 SEHNR and CDR2 FQNEAQ (reference sequence). The CDR3 spans 13 residues.

This clonotype occurred a few times. This rearrangement joins TRBV7-2 to TRBJ1-2; 8 bases fit TRBD1. V was clipped by 1 base and J by 7 bases; unmatched bases: 5. From germline, CDR1 is SGHTA and CDR2 FQGNSA. The CDR3 length is 14 residues. CDR3 sequence (DNA): TGTGCCAGCAGCTTAGACAGGGGGGTTTCTGGCTACACCTTC. Protein: CASSLDRGVSGYTF.

The sample holds many counts of this clonotype. The gene calls are TRBV12-3 or TRBV12-4 and TRBJ1-1, with D unclear. The CDR3 loop spans 15 amino acids. Trimming took 8 bases from V and 0 from J, leaving 16 bases between them. CDR3 coding DNA: TGTGCCAGCGCCGAGGAAGGTCAGCTGAACACTGAAGCTTTCTTT. Its translation is CASAEEGQLNTEAFF.

This sequence joins TRBV27 and TRBJ2-2; D remains unclear. The CDR3 contains 13 residues. CDR1 MNHEY and CDR2 SMNVEV come from the germline V gene (reference sequence). V gave up 10 bases and J gave up 1 base, with 10 bases separating them. CDR3 amino acids: CATSHGNTGELFF. The CDR3 region has the DNA TGTGCCACCAGCCATGGGAACACCGGGGAGCTGTTTTTT.

V usage is TRBV20-1 and J usage is TRBJ2-5; 10 positions match TRBD2. CDR3 length: 14 amino acids. Germline CDR1 reads DFQATT; CDR2 reads SNEGSKA (reference sequence). DNA of the CDR3: TGCAGCGTCCAAGCGGGAGGGCCAAAAGAGACCCAGTACTTC. Translated, it gives CSVQAGGPKETQYF.

This clonotype was counted at least ten times. The chain recombines TRBV6-1 with TRBJ2-1; D unclear. This CDR3 has 11 residues. Deletions cut 6 bases from V and 4 bases from J, with 4 bases between. Looked up from germline, CDR1 is MNHNS and CDR2 is SASEGT. The CDR3 region has the DNA TGTGCCAGCAGACAGTACAATGAGCAGTTCTTC. The encoded protein is CASRQYNEQFF.

This chain uses TRBV9 with TRBJ1-6; the D is unclear. With 2 bases removed from V and 7 bases from J, the gap between germline ends came to 16 bases. Germline values: CDR1 SGDLS, CDR2 YYNGEE. The CDR3 has 16 residues. The CDR3 DNA reads as TGTGCCAGCAGCGTGTTGGCAGGCGCAACCAATTCACCCCTCCACTTT. This codes for CASSVLAGATNSPLHF.

This clonotype was detected ten times or more. J is TRBJ2-7 and V is TRBV2; D remains ambiguous. The CDR3 totals 12 residues. Trimming left V 3 bases short and J 3 bases short, with 6 bases between. CDR1 and CDR2 from the germline V gene are SNHLY and FYNNEI. The CDR3 region has the DNA TGTGCCAGCAGTGAGAGACACTACGAGCAGTACTTC. Translated, it gives CASSERHYEQYF.

A single count supports this clonotype. Written as DNA, the CDR3 is TGTGCCACCACCCTAATTGGCACTGAAGCTTTCTTT. Protein sequence: CATTLIGTEAFF. This sequence joins TRBV15 and TRBJ1-1, with D hard to call. With 7 bases removed from V and 4 bases from J, the gap between germline ends came to 10 bases. Germline lookup yields CDR1 LNHNV and CDR2 YYDKDF (reference sequence). This CDR3 spans 12 amino acids.

This clonotype came up a few times. V usage is TRBV9 and J usage is TRBJ2-3, with TRBD2 matching over 16 bases. The CDR3 runs to 23 residues. Germline values: CDR1 SGDLS, CDR2 YYNGEE. Trimming cost V 3 bases and J 2 bases; bases outside gene matches: 21. The CDR3 loop reads CASSETPEPGLAGGPSFTDTQYF. CDR3 sequence (DNA): TGTGCCAGCAGCGAGACCCCCGAACCGGGACTAGCGGGGGGGCCGTCTTTCACAGATACGCAGTATTTT.

This clonotype was seen repeatedly, ten times or more. One junction end does not reproduce the germline sequence, and a read error may be involved. The chain employs TRBV5-1 and TRBJ1-2; D perhaps matches TRBD1 (6 bases). CDR1 and CDR2 from the germline V gene are SGHRS and YFSETQ. This CDR3 is built from 8 residues. The CDR3 DNA sequence: TGCGCCAGCAGCTTCAGGGGCTTC. This encodes CASSFRGF.

This clonotype was detected only once. The V gene is TRBV2, the J gene TRBJ1-1, with a weak D call TRBD1 (5 bases). The CDR3 spans 15 residues. Trimming left V 6 bases short and J 4 bases short, with 18 bases between. The germline CDR1 and CDR2 sequences are SNHLY and FYNNEI. The CDR3 nucleotides read TGTGCCAGCAGAGAGGGACTTCAAAGCGGCACTGAAGCTTTCTTT. Translation: CASREGLQSGTEAFF.

The V call is TRBV20-1, the J call TRBJ1-2; weak D call: TRBD1 (5 bases). This CDR3 is 14 amino acids long. V was trimmed by 0 bases and J by 7 bases, leaving 15 bases between them. Germline CDR1 is DFQATT and CDR2 is SNEGSKA (reference sequence). The CDR3 nucleotides are TGCAGTGCTAGAGATCGTCAGGGTGAGGCTGGCTACACCTTC. Encoded protein: CSARDRQGEAGYTF.

This chain joins TRBV7-9 and TRBJ2-7; 7 positions agree with TRBD1. CDR1 SEHNR and CDR2 FQNEAQ come from the germline V gene (reference sequence). The CDR3 length is 15 residues. V was pared by 4 bases and J by 2 bases, with 8 bases of the junction left unmatched. CDR3 sequence: CASSSQTGLPYEQYF. The CDR3 DNA follows: TGTGCCAGCAGCTCCCAGACAGGGCTACCCTACGAGCAGTACTTC.

This clonotype was observed many times. This chain connects TRBV2 to TRBJ2-3; a weak D match, TRBD1 (9 bases). The CDR3 spans 21 residues. Germline values: CDR1 SNHLY, CDR2 FYNNEI. Between the trimmed V and J ends, which lost 5 bases and 1 base, there was a span of 31 bases. CDR3 loop: CASSIPDGQGFGGGGTDTQYF. The CDR3 DNA follows: TGTGCCAGCAGTATTCCTGACGGACAGGGGTTCGGGGGGGGAGGCACAGATACGCAGTATTTT.

The J gene is TRBJ2-1, the V gene TRBV5-1; D unclear. Germline CDR1 is SGHRS and CDR2 is YFSETQ. The CDR3 runs 12 residues. V was trimmed by 3 bases and J by 9 bases, leaving 10 bases between them. CDR3 nucleotide sequence: TGCGCCAGCAGCTACACCTCGGGTGAGCAGTTCTTC. Translation gives CASSYTSGEQFF.

This sequence joins TRBV7-9 and TRBJ1-2; D unclear. CDR3 size: 16 residues. Germline assignment: CDR1 SEHNR and CDR2 FQNEAQ (reference sequence). Trimming removed 3 bases from V and 3 bases from J, with 17 bases in between. CDR3 nucleotide sequence: TGTGCCAGCAGCTTTTCGGCTATCCTTGGGGACTATGGCTACACCTTC. This sequence encodes CASSFSAILGDYGYTF.

The chain couples TRBV27 to TRBJ1-2; 9 positions agree with TRBD1. Germline lookup yields CDR1 MNHEY and CDR2 SMNVEV (reference sequence). CDR3 length equals 14 residues. V was pared by 3 bases and J by 7 bases, with 6 bases of the junction left unmatched. CDR3 amino acids: CASSFGDRGFGYTF. DNA of the CDR3: TGTGCCAGCAGTTTCGGCGACAGGGGGTTTGGCTACACCTTC.

This clonotype was observed at least ten times. This rearrangement joins TRBV29-1 to TRBJ1-2; TRBD1 might be the D (6 bases). The CDR3 is 14 amino acids. Germline V gene sequence: CDR1 SQVTM, CDR2 ANQGSEA. Trimming took off 4 bases at V and 6 bases at J, with 18 bases between the two ends. The CDR3 protein is CSVGGGRGADGYTF. In DNA, the CDR3 is TGCAGCGTTGGGGGAGGCAGGGGCGCGGATGGCTACACCTTC.

The V call is TRBV2, the J call TRBJ2-1, with 7 bases matching TRBD1. The CDR3 loop spans 13 amino acids. The trim removed 4 bases at V and 9 bases at J, leaving 6 bases unmatched. In germline, CDR1 is SNHLY, CDR2 FYNNEI. In nucleotides, the CDR3 is TGTGCCAGCAGTGGCCGACAGGGTAGTGAGCAGTTCTTC. Amino acid sequence: CASSGRQGSEQFF.

The chain combines TRBV7-9 with TRBJ2-7; D could derive from TRBD1 or TRBD2 (5 bases each). Germline CDR1 SEHNR, CDR2 FQNEAQ (reference sequence). The CDR3 extends over 14 amino acids. The V gene lost 5 bases and the J gene lost 6 bases, with 17 bases spanning the gap. The CDR3 nucleotides are TGTGCCAGCAGCCCCTCCGGGACCGCCGCCGAGCAGTACTTC. Translating it yields CASSPSGTAAEQYF.